This T cell receptor (beta chain) stems from a study of T cells after yellow fever vaccination. Per the germline V gene, CDR1 is LGHDT and CDR2 is YNNKEL (reference sequence). Trimming pared 3 bases from V and 4 bases from J, leaving 16 bases between. The length of the CDR3 is 16 residues. TCRdb used MiXCR to reprocess the 5' RACE reads, holding one entry per CDR3 protein. The top ten clones hold about half of a sample with 13,000 or so distinct CDR3 sequences, 4.9% of them seen once. This clonotype has ten or more counts. This clonotype was obtained from a man aged 30 to 39 who received the YFV17D yellow fever vaccine. The chain employs TRBV3-1 and TRBJ2-1; maybe TRBD2 (6 bases). Sample: PBMCs, either bulk or a sorted T-cell subset (CD4+, CD8+, memory, or dextramer-sorted; not recorded which), taken 45 days after the yellow fever booster vaccination. The CDR3 sequence is CASSHEVLAVYNEQFF. Here the CDR3 DNA reads TGTGCCAGCAGCCACGAGGTTTTAGCGGTATACAATGAGCAGTTCTTC.